This T cell receptor (beta chain) was obtained from a study of blood T cell repertoires in COVID-19. Study background: From T cells, B-cell-depleted T cells, or PBMCs came the material, which was cDNA or gDNA.

This CDR3 has 15 amino acids. The V and J ends lost 3 bases and 3 bases, in that order; junction bases with no gene match: 6. From germline, CDR1 is LGHNA and CDR2 YNFKEQ. In the authors' workflow: Reference gene primer amplification gave estimated nucleated cell counts. Clones were read by immunoSEQ multiplex PCR, and TCRdb kept only the in-frame ones, dropping some. V, J and clone size are those of that table, while D and trimming were read from the DNA. This sample has more than 25,000 clones, with 70% to 90% found just once. This clone came up a few times. The sequence was collected from a woman between 40 and 50 years old with active or convalescent COVID-19. The sequencing input was peripheral blood. The chain employs TRBV4-2 and TRBJ1-1; TRBD1 matches at 8 bases. The CDR3 region has the DNA TGTGCCAGCAGCCAGGACAGGGCGCAGGACACTGAAGCTTTCTTT. This sequence encodes CASSQDRAQDTEAFF.